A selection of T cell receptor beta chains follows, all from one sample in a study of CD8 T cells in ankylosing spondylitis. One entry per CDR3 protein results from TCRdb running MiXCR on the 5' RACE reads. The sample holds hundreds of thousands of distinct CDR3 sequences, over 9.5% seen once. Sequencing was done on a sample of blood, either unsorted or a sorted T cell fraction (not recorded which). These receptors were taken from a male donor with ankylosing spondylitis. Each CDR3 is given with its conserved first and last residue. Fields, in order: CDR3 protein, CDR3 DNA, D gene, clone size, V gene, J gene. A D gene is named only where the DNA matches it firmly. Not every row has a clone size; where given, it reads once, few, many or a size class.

CDR3 protein: CASSFTQGDEQYF
CDR3 DNA: TGTGCCAGCAGCTTTACTCAGGGGGACGAGCAGTACTTC
D gene: TRBD1
clone size: .
V gene: TRBV7-9
J gene: TRBJ2-7

CDR3 protein: CSAQTPLANTGELFF
CDR3 DNA: TGCAGTGCCCAGACACCACTAGCGAACACCGGGGAGCTGTTTTTT
D gene: .
clone size: few
V gene: TRBV20-1
J gene: TRBJ2-2

CDR3 protein: CATSDLRWGSSYNEQFF
CDR3 DNA: TGTGCCACCAGTGATTTGCGTTGGGGGAGCTCCTACAATGAGCAGTTCTTC
D gene: .
clone size: few
V gene: TRBV24-1
J gene: TRBJ2-1

CDR3 protein: CASSPISGRLTDTQYF
CDR3 DNA: TGTGCCAGCTCACCAATAAGCGGGAGGTTAACCGATACGCAGTATTTT
D gene: TRBD2
clone size: .
V gene: TRBV18
J gene: TRBJ2-3

CDR3 protein: CASSYRGGNTEAFF
CDR3 DNA: TGTGCCAGCAGTTACAGGGGTGGGAACACTGAAGCTTTCTTT
D gene: .
clone size: many
V gene: TRBV6-5
J gene: TRBJ1-1

CDR3 protein: CASSVLAGGSTDTQYF
CDR3 DNA: TGTGCCAGCAGCGTTCTTGCGGGAGGGAGCACAGATACGCAGTATTTT
D gene: TRBD2
clone size: once
V gene: TRBV9
J gene: TRBJ2-3

CDR3 protein: CASSLGTSGGQETQYF
CDR3 DNA: TGTGCCAGCAGCTTAGGGACTAGCGGAGGACAAGAGACCCAGTACTTC
D gene: TRBD2
clone size: .
V gene: TRBV7-9
J gene: TRBJ2-5

CDR3 protein: CASSTRQKGNTIYF
CDR3 DNA: TGTGCCAGCAGTACCCGACAGAAAGGAAACACCATATATTTT
D gene: .
clone size: many
V gene: TRBV12-3/TRBV12-4
J gene: TRBJ1-3

CDR3 protein: CASSPGAKPTDTQYF
CDR3 DNA: TGTGCCAGCAGTCCAGGGGCCAAACCCACAGATACGCAGTATTTT
D gene: .
clone size: few
V gene: TRBV6-1
J gene: TRBJ2-3

CDR3 protein: CASSLEVTETQYF
CDR3 DNA: TGTGCCAGCAGTTTAGAAGTCACTGAGACCCAGTACTTC
D gene: .
clone size: .
V gene: TRBV12-3/TRBV12-4
J gene: TRBJ2-5

CDR3 protein: CASSLEQGRGKLFF
CDR3 DNA: TGCGCCAGCAGCTTGGAACAGGGACGTGGAAAACTGTTTTTT
D gene: .
clone size: many
V gene: TRBV5-1
J gene: TRBJ1-4

CDR3 protein: CASSAGGSYGYTF
CDR3 DNA: TGTGCCAGCAGCGCGGGAGGGAGCTATGGCTACACCTTC
D gene: .
clone size: .
V gene: TRBV11-2
J gene: TRBJ1-2

CDR3 protein: CASSREDTYGYTF
CDR3 DNA: TGTGCCAGCAGCCGAGAAGACACCTATGGCTACACCTTC
D gene: .
clone size: few
V gene: TRBV3-1
J gene: TRBJ1-2

CDR3 protein: CATSGGQGSDEQYF
CDR3 DNA: TGTGCCACCAGTGGGGGGCAGGGGTCGGACGAGCAGTACTTC
D gene: .
clone size: .
V gene: TRBV24-1
J gene: TRBJ2-7

CDR3 protein: CASSQMTGNEQFF
CDR3 DNA: TGTGCCAGCAGCCAGATGACAGGGAATGAGCAGTTCTTC
D gene: TRBD1
clone size: many
V gene: TRBV12-3/TRBV12-4
J gene: TRBJ2-1

CDR3 protein: CASSFSRSSYNEQFF
CDR3 DNA: TGTGCCAGCAGTTTTAGCCGGAGCTCCTACAATGAGCAGTTCTTC
D gene: .
clone size: few
V gene: TRBV27
J gene: TRBJ2-1

CDR3 protein: CASSYIGANVLTF
CDR3 DNA: TGTGCCAGCAGTTACATTGGGGCCAACGTCCTGACTTTC
D gene: .
clone size: .
V gene: TRBV6-5
J gene: TRBJ2-6

CDR3 protein: CASTPGGRSTDTQYF
CDR3 DNA: TGTGCCAGCACTCCGGGGGGCAGGAGCACAGATACGCAGTATTTT
D gene: .
clone size: few
V gene: TRBV12-3/TRBV12-4
J gene: TRBJ2-3

CDR3 protein: CASRASGSTDEQYF
CDR3 DNA: TGTGCCAGCAGAGCTAGCGGGAGTACGGACGAGCAGTACTTC
D gene: TRBD2
clone size: few
V gene: TRBV12-3/TRBV12-4
J gene: TRBJ2-7

CDR3 protein: CAWAGGRSYSPLHF
CDR3 DNA: TGTGCCTGGGCCGGCGGGAGATCTTATTCACCCCTCCACTTT
D gene: .
clone size: .
V gene: TRBV30
J gene: TRBJ1-6

CDR3 protein: CASSPYNQPQHF
CDR3 DNA: TGTGCCAGCAGTCCGTACAATCAGCCCCAGCATTTT
D gene: .
clone size: many
V gene: TRBV12-3/TRBV12-4
J gene: TRBJ1-5

CDR3 protein: CASSADSDEQFF
CDR3 DNA: TGTGCCAGCAGCGCCGACTCAGATGAGCAGTTCTTC
D gene: .
clone size: .
V gene: TRBV28
J gene: TRBJ2-1

CDR3 protein: CASTPGGRLLNEQFF
CDR3 DNA: TGTGCCAGCACCCCTGGAGGGAGGCTCCTCAATGAGCAGTTCTTC
D gene: .
clone size: many
V gene: TRBV2
J gene: TRBJ2-1

CDR3 protein: CASSTQVPNTEAFF
CDR3 DNA: TGTGCCAGCAGTACCCAGGTTCCGAACACTGAAGCTTTCTTT
D gene: .
clone size: .
V gene: TRBV6-1
J gene: TRBJ1-1

CDR3 protein: CASSLGPPRVDEQFF
CDR3 DNA: TGTGCCAGCAGCTTGGGGCCCCCCAGGGTCGATGAGCAGTTCTTC
D gene: .
clone size: few
V gene: TRBV5-6
J gene: TRBJ2-1

CDR3 protein: CATSRTGKEFF
CDR3 DNA: TGTGCCACCAGCAGGACAGGGAAGGAGTTCTTC
D gene: TRBD1
clone size: .
V gene: TRBV15
J gene: TRBJ2-1

CDR3 protein: CASSLTGWNGYTF
CDR3 DNA: TGTGCCAGCAGCCTGACGGGATGGAATGGCTACACCTTC
D gene: .
clone size: many
V gene: TRBV12-3/TRBV12-4
J gene: TRBJ1-2

CDR3 protein: CAIRGETYEQYF
CDR3 DNA: TGTGCCATTCGGGGGGAGACTTACGAGCAGTACTTC
D gene: TRBD2
clone size: many
V gene: TRBV7-9
J gene: TRBJ2-7

CDR3 protein: CASSLDSHGYNEQFF
CDR3 DNA: TGTGCCAGCAGCTTAGATTCCCACGGCTACAATGAGCAGTTCTTC
D gene: .
clone size: few
V gene: TRBV11-2
J gene: TRBJ2-1

CDR3 protein: CASSPRQGGTEAFF
CDR3 DNA: TGTGCCAGCAGCCCCCGACAGGGCGGCACTGAAGCTTTCTTT
D gene: TRBD1
clone size: many
V gene: TRBV11-3
J gene: TRBJ1-1

CDR3 protein: CASNPAAGSSYNEQFF
CDR3 DNA: TGTGCCAGCAACCCGGCGGCGGGATCCTCCTACAATGAGCAGTTCTTC
D gene: .
clone size: few
V gene: TRBV6-1
J gene: TRBJ2-1

CDR3 protein: CASSQARGLAGSYNEQFF
CDR3 DNA: TGTGCCAGCAGCCAAGCGCGGGGACTAGCGGGCTCCTACAATGAGCAGTTCTTC
D gene: TRBD2
clone size: .
V gene: TRBV14
J gene: TRBJ2-1

CDR3 protein: CASSQSSGVGNQPQHF
CDR3 DNA: TGTGCCAGCAGCCAATCTTCGGGGGTGGGCAATCAGCCCCAGCATTTT
D gene: .
clone size: many
V gene: TRBV7-8
J gene: TRBJ1-5

CDR3 protein: CASKPQGFRNTEAFF
CDR3 DNA: TGTGCCAGCAAGCCACAGGGGTTTCGGAACACTGAAGCTTTCTTT
D gene: TRBD1
clone size: .
V gene: TRBV5-6
J gene: TRBJ1-1

CDR3 protein: CASSYMQVTEAFF
CDR3 DNA: TGTGCCAGCAGTTACATGCAGGTGACTGAAGCTTTCTTT
D gene: .
clone size: few
V gene: TRBV6-6
J gene: TRBJ1-1

CDR3 protein: CASSQVASESYEQYF
CDR3 DNA: TGTGCCAGCAGCCAGGTTGCCTCCGAGTCCTACGAGCAGTACTTC
D gene: .
clone size: .
V gene: TRBV7-2
J gene: TRBJ2-7

CDR3 protein: CASSSAGPEWPQHF
CDR3 DNA: TGTGCCAGCAGTTCCGCGGGTCCCGAGTGGCCCCAGCATTTT
D gene: .
clone size: .
V gene: TRBV28
J gene: TRBJ1-5

CDR3 protein: CASSYEGTAPRPLHF
CDR3 DNA: TGTGCCAGCAGTTACGAGGGGACAGCCCCCCGTCCCCTCCACTTT
D gene: TRBD1
clone size: few
V gene: TRBV6-5
J gene: TRBJ1-6

CDR3 protein: CASSLGLEGIPHEQFF
CDR3 DNA: TGTGCCAGCAGCTTAGGTTTAGAGGGTATCCCCCATGAGCAGTTCTTC
D gene: .
clone size: few
V gene: TRBV7-6
J gene: TRBJ2-1

CDR3 protein: CASSMNPRSSYEQYF
CDR3 DNA: TGCGCCAGCAGCATGAACCCCAGGAGCTCCTACGAGCAGTACTTC
D gene: .
clone size: .
V gene: TRBV5-1
J gene: TRBJ2-7

CDR3 protein: CASSQDLGQGTETQYF
CDR3 DNA: TGTGCCAGCAGCCAAGATCTAGGACAGGGGACGGAGACCCAGTACTTC
D gene: TRBD1
clone size: .
V gene: TRBV4-2
J gene: TRBJ2-5

CDR3 protein: CATSPGEELGQPQHF
CDR3 DNA: TGTGCCACCAGTCCGGGGGAGGAACTAGGTCAGCCCCAGCATTTT
D gene: .
clone size: .
V gene: TRBV15
J gene: TRBJ1-5

CDR3 protein: CASSEARGGTQPQHF
CDR3 DNA: TGTGCCAGCAGTGAAGCAAGGGGAGGGACTCAGCCCCAGCATTTT
D gene: .
clone size: few
V gene: TRBV2
J gene: TRBJ1-5

CDR3 protein: CAWSLTGSVTSYEQYF
CDR3 DNA: TGTGCCTGGAGTCTGACCGGGAGCGTGACCTCCTACGAGCAGTACTTC
D gene: .
clone size: .
V gene: TRBV30
J gene: TRBJ2-7

CDR3 protein: CASSEAPPGTGNQPQHF
CDR3 DNA: TGTGCCAGCAGTGAAGCGCCACCAGGGACAGGAAATCAGCCCCAGCATTTT
D gene: TRBD1
clone size: .
V gene: TRBV6-1
J gene: TRBJ1-5

CDR3 protein: CASSFDGPGELFF
CDR3 DNA: TGTGCCAGCAGCTTTGATGGACCCGGGGAGCTGTTTTTT
D gene: .
clone size: few
V gene: TRBV7-8
J gene: TRBJ2-2

CDR3 protein: CASSQDTGELFF
CDR3 DNA: TGTGCCAGCAGCCAAGATACCGGGGAGCTGTTTTTT
D gene: .
clone size: many
V gene: TRBV3-1
J gene: TRBJ2-2